The next 8 T cell receptor beta chains were all read from a single sample in a study of T cells after yellow fever vaccination. TCRdb reanalysed the 5' RACE reads using MiXCR and keeps one entry per CDR3 protein. The table includes hundreds of thousands of distinct CDR3 sequences, about 12% detected once. The material sequenced was PBMCs, taken on the day of the yellow fever booster vaccination. These receptors all stem from a man aged 30 to 45 who received the YFV17D yellow fever vaccine.

As concerns this clonotype: The conserved closing phenylalanine or tryptophan is absent in this CDR3, likely reflecting a read error. The gene calls are TRBV20-1 and TRBJ2-1; D might be TRBD2 (5 bases). Looked up from germline, CDR1 is DFQATT and CDR2 is SNEGSKA (reference sequence). V gave up 3 bases and J gave up 4 bases, with 10 bases separating them. The CDR3 runs 13 residues. The CDR3 is CSASGDDYNEQFY. The CDR3, as DNA: TGCAGTGCTAGCGGGGATGATTACAATGAGCAGTTCTAC.

The CDR3 region has the DNA TGTGCCAGCACAGCCGATCCGGGACAGGGATGGGCCGAGCAGTACTTC. Its protein product is CASTADPGQGWAEQYF. The chain uses TRBV6-1 and TRBJ2-7, with TRBD1 matching 9 bases. The CDR3 sequence is 16 residues long. The V gene end was trimmed by 7 bases and the J gene end by 6 bases; junction bases not matched to a gene: 16. Germline values: CDR1 MNHNS, CDR2 SASEGT.

The rearrangement joins TRBV20-1 to TRBJ1-5, with D maybe TRBD1 (6 bases). V lost 3 bases to trimming and J lost 5 bases, with 14 bases between them. This CDR3 contains 14 residues. From germline, CDR1 is DFQATT and CDR2 SNEGSKA (reference sequence). The chain's CDR3 is CSASRGGWDQPQHF. The CDR3 DNA sequence: TGCAGTGCTAGTAGGGGGGGCTGGGATCAGCCCCAGCATTTT.

The CDR3 loop reads CASSPDGPRGEQFF. The CDR3 DNA reads as TGTGCCAGCAGCCCGGACGGCCCTAGGGGTGAGCAGTTCTTC. The rearrangement joins TRBV7-6 to TRBJ2-1; D might be TRBD1 (5 bases). The CDR3 covers 14 residues. Germline V gene data show CDR1 as SGHVS and CDR2 as FNYEAQ. V was trimmed by 5 bases and J by 9 bases, leaving 17 bases between them.

Ten or more counts support this clonotype. V gene TRBV7-2 combines with J gene TRBJ2-5; D ambiguous. This CDR3 comprises 15 residues. The germline V gene encodes CDR1 SGHTA and CDR2 FQGNSA. Trimming pared 5 bases from V and 3 bases from J, leaving 16 bases between. As DNA, the CDR3 is TGTGCCAGCAGCCCCAGACCCGACTCGAAAGAGACCCAGTACTTC. Translation gives CASSPRPDSKETQYF. The whole variable domain, remainder taken from reference TRBV7-2 and TRBJ2-5, is GAGVSQSPSNKVTEKGKDVELRCDPISGHTALYWYRQSLGQGLEFLIYFQGNSAPDKSGLPSDRFSAERTGGSVSTLTIQRTQQEDSAVYLCASSPRPDSKETQYFGPGTRLLVL.

This clonotype has more than one count but fewer than ten. The chain links TRBV7-6 to TRBJ2-3; D remains unclear. CDR1 is SGHVS, CDR2 FNYEAQ, per germline. Trimming left V 2 bases short and J 6 bases short, with 9 bases between. The CDR3 length is 13 residues. The CDR3, as DNA: TGTGCCAGCAGCTTATACCTGGGGGATACGCAGTATTTT. It specifies CASSLYLGDTQYF. Full variable domain (outside the CDR3, taken from reference TRBV7-6 and TRBJ2-3): GAGVSQSPRYKVTKRGQDVALRCDPISGHVSLYWYRQALGQGPEFLTYFNYEAQQDKSGLPNDRFSAERPEGSISTLTIQRTEQRDSAMYRCASSLYLGDTQYFGPGTRLTVL.

This clonotype was counted a few times. The chain uses TRBV7-8 and TRBJ2-7, with TRBD1 identical over 10 bases. Germline CDR1 reads SGHVS; CDR2 reads FQNEAQ. The length of the CDR3 is 17 residues. With V trimmed by 4 bases and J by 2 bases, 11 bases remained unmatched. CDR3 amino acids: CASSSTLGTGDAYEQYF. CDR3 nucleotide sequence: TGTGCCAGCAGCTCCACTTTAGGGACAGGGGACGCCTACGAGCAGTACTTC.

J is TRBJ2-5 and V is TRBV29-1; no clear D gene. This CDR3 comprises 13 residues. Trimming stripped 3 bases from V and 5 bases from J, with 13 bases between. Per the germline V gene, CDR1 is SQVTM and CDR2 is ANQGSEA. CDR3: CSVDAALGETQYF. CDR3 coding DNA: TGCAGCGTTGACGCGGCTCTAGGCGAGACCCAGTACTTC.